This T cell receptor (beta chain) comes out of a study of shared clonotypes between healthy human individuals. The study separated CD4+ cells into CD45RA+ naive and CD45RA-negative memory subsets. This CDR3 is built from 12 residues. V dropped 1 base and J dropped 9 bases, with 8 bases sitting between them. The germline CDR1 and CDR2 sequences are MDHEN and SYDVKM. TCRdb keeps only in-frame clones here, not all; method: immunoSEQ multiplex PCR. The data contain roughly 2.5 million clones, 90% to 95% of them singletons. This receptor was obtained from a man in his late teens or twenties in good health. The chain couples TRBV28 to TRBJ2-3; D not certain. Sequenced sample: naive CD4+ T cells sorted from blood. Specified subset: CD45RA+ positively selected. The CDR3 DNA reads TGTGCCAGCAGTTTATTAGGGATGACGCAGTATTTT. Translating gives CASSLLGMTQYF.